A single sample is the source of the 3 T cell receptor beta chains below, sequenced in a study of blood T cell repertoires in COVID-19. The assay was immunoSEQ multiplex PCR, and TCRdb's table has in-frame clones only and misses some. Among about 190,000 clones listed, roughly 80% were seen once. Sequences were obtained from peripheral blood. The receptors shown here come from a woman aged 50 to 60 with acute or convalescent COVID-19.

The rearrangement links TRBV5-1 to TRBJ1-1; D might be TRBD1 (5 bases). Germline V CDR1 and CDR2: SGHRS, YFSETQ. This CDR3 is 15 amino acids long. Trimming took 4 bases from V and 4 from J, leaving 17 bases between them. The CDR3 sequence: CASSTQKGQSTEAFF. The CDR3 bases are TGCGCCAGCAGCACTCAAAAGGGGCAGAGCACTGAAGCTTTCTTT.

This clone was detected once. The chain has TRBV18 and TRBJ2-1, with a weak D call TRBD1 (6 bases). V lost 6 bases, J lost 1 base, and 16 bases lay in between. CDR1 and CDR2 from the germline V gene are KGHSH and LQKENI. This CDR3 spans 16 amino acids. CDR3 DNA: TGTGCCAGCTCCTCCCAGGGGAGAAGTTCCTACAATGAGCAGTTCTTC. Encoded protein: CASSSQGRSSYNEQFF.

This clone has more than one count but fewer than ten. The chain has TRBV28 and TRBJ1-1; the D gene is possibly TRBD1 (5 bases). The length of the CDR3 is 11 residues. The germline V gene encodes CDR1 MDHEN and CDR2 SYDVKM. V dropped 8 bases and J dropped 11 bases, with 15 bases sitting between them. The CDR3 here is CASATGLRAFF. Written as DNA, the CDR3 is TGTGCCAGCGCCACGGGACTTCGGGCTTTCTTT.